These 10 T cell receptor beta chains were sequenced from one sample in a study of T cell responses to AZD1222 COVID-19 vaccine. Clones were sequenced by immunoSEQ multiplex PCR, and TCRdb holds only the in-frame ones, with some missing. The sample includes about 89,000 clones, about nine tenths of them seen just once. Sequenced material: peripheral blood, taken 28 days after the second AZD1222 dose. The receptors were gathered from an adult who received the AZD1222 COVID-19 vaccine.

A remark on this clone: Other DNA variants within this sample encode the same CDR3. The chain uses TRBV9 and TRBJ1-4, with TRBD1 as a possible D gene (6 bases). Germline-derived CDR1 and CDR2 are SGDLS and YYNGEE. V was cut by 3 bases and J by 5 bases, with 11 bases left in between. The CDR3 is 14 amino acids. The CDR3 loop reads CASSAGGGNEKLFF. As DNA, the CDR3 is TGTGCCAGCAGCGCCGGAGGGGGAAATGAAAAACTGTTTTTT.

The genes are TRBV14 and TRBJ2-7; TRBD2 agrees at 11 bases. J gave up 3 bases and V 0 bases, and 1 base lay outside the gene matches. The CDR3 is 15 residues long. Germline V CDR1 and CDR2: SGHDN, FVKESK. The DNA for the CDR3 is TGTGCCAGCAGCCAAGAAGGACTAGCGGGCTACGAGCAGTACTTC. Its protein product is CASSQEGLAGYEQYF.

This clone occurred once. The rearrangement joins TRBV4-1 to TRBJ1-1; D remains ambiguous. The germline V gene encodes CDR1 MGHRA and CDR2 YSYEKL. V lost 0 bases to trimming and J lost 1 base, with 15 bases between them. This CDR3 is 17 amino acids long. CDR3 DNA sequence: TGCGCCAGCAGCCAAGAAGGAGGCCTTCTAGGGAACACTGAAGCTTTCTTT. Translating gives CASSQEGGLLGNTEAFF.

This clone was seen a few times. The gene calls are TRBV14 and TRBJ2-1; D remains unclear. The CDR3 has 11 residues. The germline gives CDR1 SGHDN, CDR2 FVKESK. The V gene lost 1 base and the J gene lost 11 bases, with 6 bases spanning the gap. The CDR3 region has the DNA TGTGCCAGCAGCCAAGTCACTAAGCAGTTCTTC. Protein: CASSQVTKQFF.

Here the CDR3 DNA reads TGTGCCAGCGGCGGGGACAGGGATTGGCAACCCCAGCATTTT. This sequence encodes CASGGDRDWQPQHF. The chain employs TRBV27 and TRBJ1-5; 9 nucleotides align to TRBD1. Germline CDR1 MNHEY, CDR2 SMNVEV (reference sequence). This CDR3 contains 14 residues. Unmatched junction bases numbered 12, after V lost 8 bases and J lost 10 bases.

This clone was seen more than once but under ten times. The J gene is TRBJ2-1, the V gene TRBV3-1 (or the pseudogene TRBV3-2); possible D gene TRBD2, 6 bases. The CDR3 sequence is 16 residues long. V lost 0 bases and J 2 bases, leaving 11 bases between the germline ends. CDR1 is LGHDT and CDR2 is YNNKEL in the germline V gene (reference sequence). The CDR3 coding sequence is TGTGCCAGCAGCCAAGAAACAAGCGGGCCCTACAATGAGCAGTTCTTC. Encoded protein: CASSQETSGPYNEQFF.

A single count supports this clone. J is TRBJ2-3 and V is TRBV6-2 or TRBV6-3; no definite D call. V lost 4 bases and J lost 5, with 4 bases in between. The CDR3 length is 11 residues. Germline CDR1 reads MNHEY; CDR2 reads SVGEGT. In nucleotides, the CDR3 is TGTGCCAGCAGTTCAAGAGATACGCAGTATTTT. Translating gives CASSSRDTQYF.

The chain couples TRBV2 to TRBJ1-2; the D is unclear. The germline V gene has CDR1 SNHLY and CDR2 FYNNEI. The CDR3 contains 12 residues. Trimming stripped 6 bases from V and 3 bases from J, with 8 bases between. The CDR3 reads CASSGSYYGYTF. The CDR3 nucleotides are TGTGCCAGCAGCGGATCCTACTATGGCTACACCTTC.

The chain combines TRBV14 with TRBJ1-3; 8 nucleotides match TRBD1. The trim removed 3 bases at V and 4 bases at J, leaving 5 bases unmatched. The CDR3 runs to 15 residues. Germline lookup yields CDR1 SGHDN and CDR2 FVKESK. CDR3 protein: CASSQTGALGNTIYF. Here the CDR3 DNA reads TGTGCCAGCAGCCAGACAGGGGCGCTGGGAAACACCATATATTTT.

The chain carries TRBV3-1 (or the pseudogene TRBV3-2) and TRBJ2-3; D might be TRBD1 or TRBD2, each matching 5 bases. This CDR3 has 15 amino acids. V gave up 3 bases and J gave up 1 base, with 11 bases separating them. The germline V gene has CDR1 LGHDT and CDR2 YNNKEL (reference sequence). The CDR3 sequence is CASSHRGVGTDTQYF. In DNA form, the CDR3 reads TGTGCCAGCAGCCATCGAGGGGTTGGCACAGATACGCAGTATTTT.